This TCR beta chain was sequenced for a study of blood T cell repertoires in COVID-19. About the study: Specimens from acute and convalescent COVID-19 originated in the United States, Italy and Spain. PBMCs, B-cell-depleted T cells, or T cells were the source of the cDNA or gDNA that made up the material.

Source study methods: Amplification of reference gene primers provided the estimated nucleated cell counts. Assay used: immunoSEQ multiplex PCR; TCRdb lists only in-frame clones, some missing. V, J and clone size are taken as reported in that table, and D and trimming were inferred from the DNA itself. Among about 250,000 clones listed, about 90% were seen once. Recruited during active infection, patients (from Seattle) were subsequently followed longitudinally. The CDR3 covers 13 residues. V shed 6 bases and J shed 11 bases, with 17 bases lying between them. Germline lookup yields CDR1 SQVTM and CDR2 ANQGSEA.

The sequence was collected from an older woman with COVID-19, enrolled during active disease. Sequencing was carried out using peripheral blood. The chain links TRBV29-1 to TRBJ1-6, with D possibly TRBD1 on 5 matching bases. The CDR3 is CSVLTSEGTPLHF. CDR3 in DNA: TGCAGCGTCCTAACGTCGGAGGGGACACCCCTCCACTTT.